This TCR beta chain was found in a study of identical twins. The V and J ends lost 4 bases and 6 bases, in that order; junction bases with no gene match: 12. CDR1 SGHRS and CDR2 YFSETQ come from the germline V gene. This CDR3 contains 16 residues. Healthy Caucasians supplied all donations. One entry per CDR3 protein results from TCRdb running MiXCR on the 5' RACE reads. This sample carries 300,000 to 400,000 distinct CDR3 sequences, around 12% of them seen once, and the ten largest clones take roughly 7%. In its sample, this clonotype was seen a few times. The same data also went into a second study, on yellow fever vaccine responses in identical twins. Per that study: Convergence reportedly seemed to mark part of the twins' vaccine T cell response, with personalization marking the rest.

The chain carries TRBV5-1 and TRBJ2-3; 9 positions match TRBD1. Sequencing was carried out using CD8+ T cells sorted from blood. The clonotype was recovered from a woman younger than 35 in good health. The DNA of the CDR3 is TGCGCCAGCAGCGAGCCCCGGGACAGGGCCCTGGATACGCAGTATTTT. Encoded protein: CASSEPRDRALDTQYF.